Below, 10 T cell receptor beta chains from the same sample are listed, as sequenced in a study of blood T cell repertoires in COVID-19. TCRdb's table, derived via immunoSEQ multiplex PCR, lists solely in-frame clones and lacks some. The sample carries some 78,000 clones, roughly nine tenths recorded once. The sequenced material came from peripheral blood. The source of these receptors is a woman aged 80 or older with active or convalescent COVID-19.

The V gene is TRBV5-4, the J gene TRBJ1-2, with D possibly being TRBD1 (6 bases). This CDR3 is built from 13 residues. V was pared by 2 bases and J by 3 bases, with 8 bases between. Germline V gene lookup returns CDR1 SGHNT and CDR2 YYREEE (reference sequence). The CDR3: CASSFAGDYGYTF. CDR3 coding DNA: TGTGCCAGCAGCTTCGCAGGGGACTATGGCTACACCTTC. The entire variable domain, with the rest obtained from reference TRBV5-4 and TRBJ1-2, is as follows: ETGVTQSPTHLIKTRGQQVTLRCSSQSGHNTVSWYQQALGQGPQFIFQYYREEENGRGNFPPRFSGLQFPNYSSELNVNALELDDSALYLCASSFAGDYGYTFGSGTRLTVV.

The chain has TRBV6-2 or TRBV6-3 and TRBJ2-3; 7 bases match TRBD2. This CDR3 is 20 amino acids long. J lost 2 bases, V lost 2 bases, and 19 bases had no gene match. Germline V CDR1 and CDR2: MNHEY, SVGEGT. CDR3 nucleotide sequence: TGTGCCAGCAGTTACCATCCCCCCACGTCTAGCGGCTCTTTCACAGATACGCAGTATTTT. This encodes CASSYHPPTSSGSFTDTQYF.

The V call is TRBV9, the J call TRBJ1-3; 7 nucleotides match TRBD1. This CDR3 has 15 amino acids. Losses at the gene ends were 3 bases for V and 4 bases for J; bases not matched to a gene: 7. Germline V CDR1 and CDR2: SGDLS, YYNGEE. The CDR3 region is CASSGEQGIGNTIYF. For the CDR3, the DNA is TGTGCCAGCAGCGGCGAACAGGGGATCGGAAACACCATATATTTT.

The chain links TRBV19 to TRBJ2-3; a possible D gene is TRBD2 (7 bases). The CDR3 loop spans 15 amino acids. Germline-derived CDR1 and CDR2 are LNHDA and SQIVND (reference sequence). Trimming stripped 5 bases from V and 2 bases from J, with 14 bases between. This chain's CDR3 is CASSFMGGHTDTQYF. The DNA for the CDR3 is TGTGCCAGTAGTTTCATGGGGGGGCACACAGATACGCAGTATTTT.

The gene calls are TRBV5-1 and TRBJ2-5, with a tentative D call TRBD2 (5 bases). V lost 3 bases and J lost 0, with 12 bases in between. The CDR3 is 15 amino acids. Germline-derived CDR1 and CDR2 are SGHRS and YFSETQ. Written as DNA, the CDR3 is TGCGCCAGCAGCTCGACGGGGAGAAACCAAGAGACCCAGTACTTC. As protein: CASSSTGRNQETQYF. Full variable domain (outside the CDR3, taken from reference TRBV5-1 and TRBJ2-5): KAGVTQTPRYLIKTRGQQVTLSCSPISGHRSVSWYQQTPGQGLQFLFEYFSETQRNKGNFPGRFSGRQFSNSRSEMNVSTLELGDSALYLCASSSTGRNQETQYFGPGTRLLVL.

This rearrangement joins TRBV12-3 or TRBV12-4 to TRBJ2-7; no definite D call. This CDR3 is built from 13 residues. Trimming removed 1 base at V and 4 bases at J, with 8 bases between. CDR3 coding DNA: TGTGCCAGCAGTTTAGTATACGGGTACGAGCAGTACTTC. Amino acids: CASSLVYGYEQYF.

The rearrangement links TRBV6-2 or TRBV6-3 to TRBJ2-4, with 10 bases identical to TRBD1. CDR1 is MNHEY, CDR2 SVGEGT, per germline. This CDR3 has 18 residues. V lost 0 bases, J lost 1 base, and 6 bases stayed unmatched. The CDR3 DNA is TGTGCCAGCAGTTACTCGACAGGGGGCGCATGGGCCAAAAACATTCAGTACTTC. Translating gives CASSYSTGGAWAKNIQYF.

The chain couples TRBV7-2 to TRBJ2-1, with D tentatively TRBD2 (6 bases). Looked up from germline, CDR1 is SGHTA and CDR2 is FQGNSA. Trimming removed 5 bases at V and 8 bases at J, with 16 bases between. The CDR3 contains 14 residues. CDR3 sequence (DNA): TGTGCCAGCAGCCCCTCCGGGAGAGTTGATGAGCAGTTCTTC. It codes for CASSPSGRVDEQFF.

The rearrangement uses TRBV2 and TRBJ2-2; 12 positions match TRBD2. Germline lookup yields CDR1 SNHLY and CDR2 FYNNEI. The CDR3 runs 15 residues. The V segment lost 3 bases and the J segment 5 bases; nucleotides outside the gene matches: 1. Here the CDR3 reads CASSEGLAGTGELFF. The DNA of the CDR3 is TGTGCCAGCAGTGAGGGACTAGCGGGTACCGGGGAGCTGTTTTTT.

V is TRBV15 and J is TRBJ2-3; no clear D gene. Germline-derived CDR1 and CDR2 are LNHNV and YYDKDF (reference sequence). CDR3 size: 13 residues. V lost 5 bases to trimming and J lost 6 bases, with 12 bases between them. CDR3 in amino acids: CATSPRQDDTQYF. As DNA, the CDR3 is TGTGCCACCAGCCCCAGGCAAGACGATACGCAGTATTTT. Full variable domain (outside the CDR3, taken from reference TRBV15 and TRBJ2-3): DAMVIQNPRYQVTQFGKPVTLSCSQTLNHNVMYWYQQKSSQAPKLLFHYYDKDFNNEADTPDNFQSRRPNTSFCFLDIRSPGLGDTAMYLCATSPRQDDTQYFGPGTRLTVL.